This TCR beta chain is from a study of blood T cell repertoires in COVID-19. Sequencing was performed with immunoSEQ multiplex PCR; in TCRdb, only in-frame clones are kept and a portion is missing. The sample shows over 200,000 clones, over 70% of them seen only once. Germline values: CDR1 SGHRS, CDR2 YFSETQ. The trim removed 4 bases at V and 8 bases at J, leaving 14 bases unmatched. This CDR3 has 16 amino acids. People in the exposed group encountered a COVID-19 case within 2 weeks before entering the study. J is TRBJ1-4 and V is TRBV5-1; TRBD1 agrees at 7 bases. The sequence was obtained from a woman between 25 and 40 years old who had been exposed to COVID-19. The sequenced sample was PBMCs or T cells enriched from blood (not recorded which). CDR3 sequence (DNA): TGCGCCAGCAGCCCCGAACTTGACAGGGAAGGAGAAAAACTGTTTTTT. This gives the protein CASSPELDREGEKLFF.